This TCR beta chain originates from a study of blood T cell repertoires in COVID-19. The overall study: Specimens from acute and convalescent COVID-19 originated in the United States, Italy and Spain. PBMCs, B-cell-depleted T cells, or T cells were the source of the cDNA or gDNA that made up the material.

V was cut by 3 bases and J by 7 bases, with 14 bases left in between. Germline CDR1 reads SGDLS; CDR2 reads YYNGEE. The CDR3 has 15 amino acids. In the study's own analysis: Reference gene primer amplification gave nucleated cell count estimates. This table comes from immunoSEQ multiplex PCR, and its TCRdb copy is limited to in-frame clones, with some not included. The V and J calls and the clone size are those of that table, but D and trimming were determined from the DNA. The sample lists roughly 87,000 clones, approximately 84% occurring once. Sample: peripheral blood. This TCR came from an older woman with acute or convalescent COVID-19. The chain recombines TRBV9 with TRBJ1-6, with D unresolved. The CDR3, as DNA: TGTGCCAGCAGCGCGAGGCCCACACGGAATTCACCCCTCCACTTT. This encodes CASSARPTRNSPLHF. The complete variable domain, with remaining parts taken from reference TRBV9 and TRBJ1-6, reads DSGVTQTPKHLITATGQRVTLRCSPRSGDLSVYWYQQSLDQGLQFLIQYYNGEERAKGNILERFSAQQFPDLHSELNLSSLELGDSALYFCASSARPTRNSPLHFGNGTRLTVT.